What follows are 32 T cell receptor beta chains derived from one specimen sequenced in a study of PD-L1 blockade in urothelial cancer. Repertoires were generated with immunoSEQ multiplex PCR, while TCRdb's copy carries only in-frame clones and drops some. The sample has 35,000 to 50,000 clones; roughly 77% are singletons. This material consisted of PBMCs, taken around atezolizumab (anti-PD-L1) treatment. These receptors were collected from a man in his sixties or seventies with urothelial cancer.

This clone was detected once. The V and J genes are TRBV7-8 and TRBJ2-1, with 9 bases identical to TRBD2. The V and J ends lost 1 base and 9 bases, in that order; junction bases with no gene match: 10. The CDR3 runs to 16 residues. Germline CDR1 and CDR2: SGHVS and FQNEAQ. The CDR3 DNA sequence: TGTGCCAGCAGCTTAGTGAATGCGGGAGGGCCAGTTGAGCAGTTCTTC. It yields the protein CASSLVNAGGPVEQFF.

The V gene is TRBV28, the J gene TRBJ2-7; 11 positions agree with TRBD1. This CDR3 region has 14 residues. Germline trimming cut 7 bases from V and 6 bases from J; bases unmatched to any gene: 8. CDR1 and CDR2 (germline): MDHEN, SYDVKM. The CDR3 is CASTKGQGASEQYF. The CDR3 DNA is TGTGCCAGCACCAAAGGACAGGGGGCAAGCGAGCAGTACTTC.

The chain uses TRBV11-3 and TRBJ2-1, with D possibly TRBD2 on 5 matching bases. Per the germline V gene, CDR1 is SGHNT and CDR2 is YENEEA. The germline V and J ends were trimmed by 6 bases and 0 bases, with 15 bases remaining between them. CDR3 size: 16 residues. CDR3 loop: CASSMGAVSSYNEQFF. CDR3 nucleotides: TGTGCCAGCAGTATGGGAGCGGTCAGCTCCTACAATGAGCAGTTCTTC. Full variable domain (missing parts from reference TRBV11-3 and TRBJ2-1): EAGVVQSPRYKIIEKKQPVAFWCNPISGHNTLYWYLQNLGQGPELLIRYENEEAVDDSQLPKDRFSAERLKGVDSTLKIQPAELGDSAVYLCASSMGAVSSYNEQFFGPGTRLTVL.

DNA of the CDR3: TGTGCCAGCAGCTTAGGGGTCGGGAGCGCCACTGAAGCTTTCTTT. This sequence encodes CASSLGVGSATEAFF. V is TRBV7-9 and J is TRBJ1-1; unclear D gene. Looked up from germline, CDR1 is SEHNR and CDR2 is FQNEAQ (reference sequence). The length of the CDR3 is 15 residues. The V end was cut by 1 base, the J end by 4 bases, with 13 bases between.

The V call is TRBV2, the J call TRBJ2-5; 9 bases line up with TRBD2. Germline CDR1 is SNHLY and CDR2 is FYNNEI. The CDR3 runs to 15 residues. With V trimmed by 8 bases and J by 5 bases, 12 bases remained unmatched. The CDR3 loop reads CASPGGSGGPETQYF. In nucleotides, the CDR3 is TGTGCCAGCCCTGGGGGTAGCGGGGGCCCGGAGACCCAGTACTTC.

The chain combines TRBV6-6 with TRBJ1-5; D is undetermined. This CDR3 comprises 13 residues. Germline loops: CDR1 MNHNY, CDR2 SVGAGI (reference sequence). Trimming took 4 bases from V and 10 from J, leaving 14 bases between them. In DNA form, the CDR3 reads TGTGCCAGCAGTTCTGGACTGACGAAACCCCAGCATTTT. Its protein product is CASSSGLTKPQHF.

The chain carries TRBV19 and TRBJ2-1, with 10 nucleotides matching TRBD2. The germline V gene has CDR1 LNHDA and CDR2 SQIVND (reference sequence). V gave up 1 base and J gave up 5 bases; unmatched junction bases: 2. The CDR3 extends over 15 amino acids. The DNA for the CDR3 is TGTGCCAGTAGTATAGGTAGCGGGAGGCACAATGAGCAGTTCTTC. Encoded protein: CASSIGSGRHNEQFF.

J is TRBJ2-7 and V is TRBV28, with TRBD2 as a possible D gene (7 bases). The CDR3 has 14 residues. The germline V and J ends were trimmed by 6 bases and 2 bases, with 14 bases remaining between them. Germline values: CDR1 MDHEN, CDR2 SYDVKM. The chain's CDR3 is CASRIGGEAYEQYF. In DNA, the CDR3 is TGTGCCAGCAGGATAGGGGGGGAGGCCTACGAGCAGTACTTC. The full variable domain, rest sourced from reference TRBV28 and TRBJ2-7, is DVKVTQSSRYLVKRTGEKVFLECVQDMDHENMFWYRQDPGLGLRLIYFSYDVKMKEKGDIPEGYSVSREKKERFSLILESASTNQTSMYLCASRIGGEAYEQYFGPGTRLTVT.

The chain links TRBV11-1 to TRBJ2-1, with TRBD2 as a possible D gene (6 bases). Germline assignment: CDR1 SGHAT and CDR2 FQDESV (reference sequence). The V end was cut by 1 base, the J end by 0 bases, with 7 bases between. CDR3 length: 15 residues. The CDR3 DNA sequence: TGTGCCAGCAGCTTAGAAGCGGGCTCCTACAATGAGCAGTTCTTC. This encodes CASSLEAGSYNEQFF.

The chain links TRBV6-6 to TRBJ1-5, with 9 nucleotides matching TRBD1. This CDR3 contains 16 residues. V shed 6 bases and J 2 bases; nucleotides not matched to a gene: 8. The V gene's germline CDR1 is MNHNY and CDR2 SVGAGI (reference sequence). CDR3 sequence reads: CASSTHRGPGNQPQHF. CDR3 bases: TGTGCCAGCAGCACCCACAGGGGGCCGGGCAATCAGCCCCAGCATTTT.

The gene calls are TRBV6-6 and TRBJ1-1; D unclear. CDR1 MNHNY and CDR2 SVGAGI come from the germline V gene (reference sequence). With 6 bases removed from V and 0 bases from J, the gap between germline ends came to 8 bases. The CDR3 sequence is 13 residues long. The CDR3 spells CASSLRLNTEAFF. The CDR3, as DNA: TGTGCCAGCAGCTTGAGGTTGAACACTGAAGCTTTCTTT.

The chain combines TRBV27 with TRBJ2-1; TRBD1 matches at 7 bases. The ends lost 7 bases at V and 3 bases at J; junction bases unmatched: 9. The V gene's germline CDR1 is MNHEY and CDR2 SMNVEV (reference sequence). CDR3 size: 15 residues. CDR3 region: CASIEGQVDYNEQFF. The CDR3 DNA reads as TGTGCCAGCATCGAAGGACAGGTTGACTACAATGAGCAGTTCTTC.

The genes are TRBV6-5 and TRBJ1-1; D uncertain. There are 14 residues in the CDR3. Trimming took off 0 bases at V and 0 bases at J, with 5 bases between the two ends. Germline CDR1 is MNHEY and CDR2 is SVGAGI. This CDR3 is CASSYSSLNTEAFF. The CDR3 nucleotides are TGTGCCAGCAGTTACTCGAGTCTGAACACTGAAGCTTTCTTT.

This clone has at least ten counts. The V call is TRBV29-1, the J call TRBJ2-7; 13 bases fit TRBD2. The CDR3 is 12 residues long. J lost 5 bases, V lost 6 bases, and 1 base had no gene match. CDR1 and CDR2 from the germline V gene are SQVTM and ANQGSEA. The CDR3, as DNA: TGCAGCGTCGGGACTAGCGGGAACGAGCAGTACTTC. Its translation is CSVGTSGNEQYF.

This chain links TRBV27 with TRBJ2-1; 8 bases agree with TRBD2. The trim removed 5 bases at V and 5 bases at J, leaving 14 bases unmatched. The CDR3 spans 17 residues. Germline CDR1 MNHEY, CDR2 SMNVEV (reference sequence). The CDR3, as DNA: TGTGCCAGCAGTCGTAATATCCCGGGACTAGGAAACAATGAGCAGTTCTTC. Translated, it gives CASSRNIPGLGNNEQFF.

The V and J genes are TRBV4-2 and TRBJ1-2, with 8 bases identical to TRBD1. CDR1 and CDR2 (germline): LGHNA, YNFKEQ. The CDR3 runs 14 residues. Trimming cost V 6 bases and J 0 bases; bases outside gene matches: 3. The CDR3 loop reads CASREQGANYGYTF. CDR3 sequence (DNA): TGTGCCAGCAGAGAACAGGGGGCTAACTATGGCTACACCTTC.

This clone appeared a few times. V and J are TRBV25-1 and TRBJ1-1; tentative D call: TRBD1 (5 bases). V lost 7 bases, J lost 4 bases, and 19 bases lay in between. The CDR3 contains 15 residues. The germline gives CDR1 MGHDK, CDR2 SYGVNS. Here the CDR3 reads CASTLNVGGGTEAFF. DNA for the CDR3: TGTGCCAGCACTCTGAATGTGGGGGGTGGCACTGAAGCTTTCTTT.

This clone was picked up one time. This rearrangement joins TRBV5-1 to TRBJ2-6; a possible D gene is TRBD2 (6 bases). The CDR3 sequence is 16 residues long. Germline V CDR1 and CDR2: SGHRS, YFSETQ. The V gene lost 4 bases and the J gene lost 1 base, with 12 bases spanning the gap. CDR3 protein: CASSGEEVSGANVLTF. CDR3 bases: TGCGCCAGCAGCGGGGAGGAGGTTTCTGGGGCCAACGTCCTGACTTTC.

V and J are TRBV5-1 and TRBJ2-3; maybe TRBD1 (5 bases). Trimming took 0 bases from V and 2 from J, leaving 10 bases between them. CDR3 length: 15 amino acids. Per germline, CDR1 SGHRS and CDR2 YFSETQ. The CDR3, as DNA: TGCGCCAGCAGCTTGGTTGGACAAAACACAGATACGCAGTATTTT. This sequence encodes CASSLVGQNTDTQYF.

The chain carries TRBV7-3 and TRBJ1-2; TRBD1 agrees at 10 bases. V gave up 4 bases and J gave up 0 bases; unmatched junction bases: 2. CDR1 SGHTA and CDR2 FQGTGA come from the germline V gene. The length of the CDR3 is 15 residues. The CDR3 DNA reads as TGTGCCAGCAGCTCAGGGACAGGGGCTAACTATGGCTACACCTTC. This sequence encodes CASSSGTGANYGYTF.

This rearrangement joins TRBV6-8 to TRBJ2-5, with D tentatively TRBD1 (6 bases). The germline V and J ends were trimmed by 5 bases and 3 bases, with 10 bases remaining between them. The CDR3 contains 13 residues. Germline-derived CDR1 and CDR2 are MNHGY and SAAAGT. CDR3 nucleotide sequence: TGTGCCAGCAGTAGCCGGGACAAAGAGACCCAGTACTTC. It is translated as CASSSRDKETQYF.

The chain links TRBV9 to TRBJ1-4, with D unclear. Germline V gene sequence: CDR1 SGDLS, CDR2 YYNGEE. The length of the CDR3 is 16 residues. V was clipped by 3 bases and J by 3 bases, with 15 bases between them. CDR3 sequence (DNA): TGTGCCAGCAGCGCCTGGGCAGGTTCGGCTAATGAAAAACTGTTTTTT. Translation: CASSAWAGSANEKLFF.

The chain links TRBV7-9 to TRBJ1-4, with 7 bases fitting TRBD1. This CDR3 is 15 amino acids long. V trimming: 5 bases; J trimming: 5 bases; junction bases outside the gene matches: 8. Germline V gene sequence: CDR1 SEHNR, CDR2 FQNEAQ (reference sequence). CDR3 region: CASSQDRDLNEKLFF. Written as DNA, the CDR3 is TGTGCCAGCAGCCAAGACAGGGACCTCAATGAAAAACTGTTTTTT.

DNA for the CDR3: TGTGCCAGCAGCTACAAAGGTGGGCAGGGCGAGATAGATACGCAGTATTTT. It translates to CASSYKGGQGEIDTQYF. The V call is TRBV11-3, the J call TRBJ2-3, with TRBD1 as a possible D gene (5 bases). Germline CDR1 is SGHNT and CDR2 is YENEEA. The CDR3 totals 17 residues. V was trimmed by 4 bases and J by 5 bases, leaving 22 bases between them.

This chain uses TRBV5-6 with TRBJ2-3; 8 nucleotides line up with TRBD1. Germline-derived CDR1 and CDR2 are SGHDT and YYEEEE. This CDR3 region has 15 residues. Trimming cost V 1 base and J 0 bases; bases outside gene matches: 1. CDR3 sequence reads: CASSLRDRSTDTQYF. Written as DNA, the CDR3 is TGTGCCAGCAGCTTGCGGGACAGGAGCACAGATACGCAGTATTTT.

The V gene is TRBV11-2, the J gene TRBJ2-1; 8 bases match TRBD2. Germline V CDR1 and CDR2: SGHAT, FQNNGV. Trimming took 1 base from V and 8 from J; bases not matched to a gene: 10. This CDR3 is built from 16 residues. The CDR3 nucleotides read TGTGCCAGCAGCTTAGTCCAAGCGGGAGCGGGCTATGAGCAGTTCTTC. Residues: CASSLVQAGAGYEQFF.

J is TRBJ2-2 and V is TRBV19, with D possibly TRBD1 on 7 matching bases. Germline CDR1 reads LNHDA; CDR2 reads SQIVND (reference sequence). Trimming removed 4 bases at V and 6 bases at J, with 12 bases between. The CDR3 consists of 14 residues. CDR3 sequence (DNA): TGTGCCAGTAGTACGGGACAGCGGGCCGGGGAGCTGTTTTTT. Its protein product is CASSTGQRAGELFF. The variable domain in full, completed from reference TRBV19 and TRBJ2-2, reads DGGITQSPKYLFRKEGQNVTLSCEQNLNHDAMYWYRQDPGQGLRLIYYSQIVNDFQKGDIAEGYSVSREKKESFPLTVTSAQKNPTAFYLCASSTGQRAGELFFGEGSRLTVL.

The chain links TRBV6-5 to TRBJ1-4; 8 nucleotides line up with TRBD1. The V gene end was trimmed by 5 bases and the J gene end by 8 bases; junction bases not matched to a gene: 7. CDR1 is MNHEY and CDR2 is SVGAGI in the germline V gene. CDR3 length: 14 amino acids. For the CDR3, the DNA is TGTGCCAGCAGTAGAACAGGGGGACGAGAAAAACTGTTTTTT. This gives the protein CASSRTGGREKLFF.

This chain connects TRBV18 to TRBJ1-5; TRBD1 agrees at 10 bases. V shed 6 bases, J shed 6 bases, and the junction held 8 bases outside the gene matches. This CDR3 has 15 residues. Germline values: CDR1 KGHSH, CDR2 LQKENI. In DNA form, the CDR3 reads TGTGCCAGCTCCCCCGGGACAGGGGAAAGTCAGCCCCAGCATTTT. It codes for CASSPGTGESQPQHF.

The chain uses TRBV7-9 and TRBJ2-1, with 8 bases matching TRBD2. This CDR3 is 13 amino acids long. V dropped 11 bases and J dropped 10; count of bases not matched to a gene: 13. Germline-derived CDR1 and CDR2 are SEHNR and FQNEAQ (reference sequence). The DNA for the CDR3 is TGTGCCCTTCACGGGAGGGCCATGAACGAGCAGTTCTTC. Translation: CALHGRAMNEQFF.

Comment on this clone: The junction departs from germline at one end; a sequencing error may be responsible. V gene TRBV7-7 combines with J gene TRBJ2-7; 9 nucleotides match TRBD1. Per germline, CDR1 SSHAT and CDR2 FNYEAQ (reference sequence). The CDR3 totals 13 residues. CDR3 in amino acids: CASSPGQGYEQYF. CDR3 DNA: TGTGCTAGCAGCCCGGGACAGGGTTACGAGCAGTACTTC.

V gene TRBV5-1 combines with J gene TRBJ2-6; the D gene is possibly TRBD2 (5 bases). The CDR3 is made up of 15 amino acids. The V end was cut by 4 bases, the J end by 0 bases, with 8 bases between. CDR1 SGHRS and CDR2 YFSETQ come from the germline V gene. The CDR3 here is CASSLGSSGANVLTF. CDR3 nucleotides: TGCGCCAGCAGCCTGGGGAGCTCTGGGGCCAACGTCCTGACTTTC.